Sequencing of this T cell receptor (beta chain) was carried out in a study of T-cell reconstitution after alpha-beta-depleted transplantation in children (dated by TCRdb to about 2016). Context from the whole study: The study quantitatively tracked T-cell immune reconstitution after TCRalphabeta/CD19-depleted allogeneic hematopoietic cell transplantation in children using TCR repertoire profiling. General findings and caveats noted by the study authors: The apparently early alphabetaT-cell count recovery about two months after transplant was reportedly dependent on only several hundred rapidly expanded clones derived from non-depleted graft cells. The high TCRbeta diversity at day 60 in some patients was ascribed to recipient T cells and intrathymic progenitors that had survived conditioning. Over subsequent months, a decline in hyperexpanded clone frequencies was noted, and after one year, T-cell counts and TCRbeta diversity were mostly ascribed to newly produced T cells.

The sample's treatment or condition label is to be understood as: allogeneic hematopoietic cell transplantation with graft depleted of TCRalphabeta T cells and CD19 B cells. The children who served as transplant recipients had been given grafts of TCRalphabeta/CD19-depleted allogeneic hematopoietic cells. V is reduced by 1 base and J by 0 bases, leaving a spacing of 7 bases between them. The CDR3 goes from the cysteine to the phenylalanine over 15 residues. Only the CDR3 portion is preserved as DNA: 45 bases, with reading frame beginning at the first base. For CDR1 and CDR2, the germline V gene (reference sequence) lists SEHNR and FQNEAQ. Receptor amplification or capture employed PCR. The listed sequencing device is Illumina HiSeq 2500. TCR library preparation used molecular barcoding, with unique molecular identifiers applied to normalize quantification of the TCRbeta repertoire. The public sequencing data were trimmed at Q25 with fastp and processed into clonotypes with MiXCR by TCRdb, which kept only in-frame beta chains. Records with the same CDR3 protein are collapsed into one entry carrying the most frequent genes and DNA. The sample yields around 960,000 distinct CDR3 sequences; around 30% were counted once. Over 25% of the sample rests with the top ten.

Concerning this clonotype itself: No antigen is known for it. Base qualities are not at hand, and no much larger clone is one base apart.

Sequenced here: PBMCs, mostly from graft donor cells, sampled 360 days after TCRalphabeta/CD19-depleted stem cell transplant. The sequence derives from a boy under two years old who had a stem cell transplant for SCID, so the T cells may come from the graft donor. Here the chain combines TRBV7-9 and TRBJ2-4; the D gene assignment is ambiguous. The nucleotide sequence reads TGTGCCAGCAGCTTAGAGGTTATAGCCAAAAACATTCAGTACTTC. It encodes CASSLEVIAKNIQYF.